This is a list of T cell receptor beta chains from one sample in a study of CD4 T cells in relation to SARS-CoV-2 and coronaviruses. These TCRs are of unknown antigen specificity. The data were produced by immunoSEQ multiplex PCR, yet TCRdb's version contains in-frame clones alone and is incomplete. The repertoire holds approximately 16,000 clones, with 70% to 85% as singletons. Specimen: CD4+ T cells from PBMCs, cultured in vitro. The receptor set was obtained from a human donor in good health. Both conserved end residues are part of each CDR3. A D gene is named only where the DNA matches it firmly. The listing skips clone size in some rows; elsewhere it reads once, few, many or a size class.

once,-,TRBV3-1/TRBV3-2,CASSPETLLVETQYF
-,-,TRBV5-6,CASSLAEGAYEQYF
-,TRBD2,TRBV9,CASSVLAGSQETQYF
-,-,TRBV15,CATSRPGQPQHF
-,-,TRBV5-6,CASSMGPQETQYF
-,-,TRBV7-2,CASSLYRYASYEQYF
few,TRBD1,TRBV18,CASSPRTGRNTEAFF
-,-,TRBV18,CASSPGLGETQYF
-,TRBD2,TRBV6-5,CASGRGWQETQYF
-,-,TRBV28,CASSLGLGVTDTQYF
-,TRBD2,TRBV6-5,CASSYWEGQETQYF
-,TRBD2,TRBV14,CASSRLAGGLTDTQYF
-,-,TRBV7-2,CASSLTSEQYF
-,-,TRBV7-2,CASSLGQQETQYF
-,TRBD1,TRBV24-1,CATSVGTGEDTEAFF
-,TRBD2,TRBV11-1,CASSLVPGLNTDTQYF
-,TRBD1,TRBV28,CASSTPGQGNNEQFF
-,-,TRBV12-5,CASGEPRGRDSYEQYF
-,TRBD1,TRBV19,CASRESGTGLYNEQFF
-,TRBD1,TRBV4-2,CASSQDLSRGTGNTIYF
-,-,TRBV25-1,CASSEYRVGYTF
-,-,TRBV2,CATQAESTYNEQFF
-,-,TRBV28,CASSPSLEYEQYF
-,-,TRBV30,CALTGQSNNSPLHF
few,-,TRBV28,CASSKRQAGGSPLHF
-,-,TRBV6-5,CASTRDTDTQYF
-,-,TRBV2,CASRTINTGELFF
-,-,TRBV5-5,CASSLVGSPGYEQYF
-,-,TRBV21-1,CASSTRTSGRRVGFCNEQFF
-,-,TRBV12-3/TRBV12-4,CASSFRGTEAFF
-,TRBD1,TRBV18,CASSPPKGTGPYEQYF
-,-,TRBV19,CASFTGKGGYEQYF
-,TRBD2,TRBV6-2/TRBV6-3,CASSNKGLAGPYNEQFF
-,TRBD1,TRBV28,CASSGTDQPQHF
once,TRBD2,TRBV2,CASSLAGELGEQYF